A selection of T cell receptor beta chains follows, all from one sample in a study of T cells after yellow fever vaccination. TCRdb used MiXCR to reprocess the 5' RACE reads, holding one entry per CDR3 protein. Counted here are about 310,000 distinct CDR3 sequences, 3% to 4.5% occurring once; the ten biggest clones make up roughly a quarter. Sequences were derived from PBMCs, sampled on the day of the yellow fever booster vaccination. Source of these receptors: a man aged 18 to 29 who received the YFV17D yellow fever vaccine. CDR3s include the opening cysteine and the closing phenylalanine or tryptophan. The D gene is left open where the match is weak. Size values are once, few and many counts, or a class for expanded clones, and some rows have none.

NA	TRBV5-1	TRBJ2-3	many	TGCGCCAGCAGCTTGGTGGGGGGCGCCTCAGATACGCAGTATTTT	CASSLVGGASDTQYF
NA	TRBV3-1	TRBJ2-3	few	TGTGCCAGCAGCCAATACCGAGGGAGGGATACGCAGTATTTT	CASSQYRGRDTQYF
NA	TRBV27	TRBJ1-2	NA	TGTGCCAGCAGTGTCCAGGCCTTCGGTGGCTACACCTTC	CASSVQAFGGYTF
NA	TRBV29-1	TRBJ1-4	many	TGCAGCGCAGGGGCAACTAATGAAAAACTGTTTTTT	CSAGATNEKLFF
NA	TRBV4-3	TRBJ2-5	many	TGCGCCAGCAGCCGCTCAACAGGGTCAGAGACCCAGTACTTC	CASSRSTGSETQYF
TRBD1	TRBV3-1	TRBJ2-2	many	TGTGCCAGCAGCGGGACAGGGGTCGGAGGCACCGGGGAGCTGTTTTTT	CASSGTGVGGTGELFF
TRBD1	TRBV20-1	TRBJ2-7	many	TGCAGTGCCGGGACAGGGGGCTCCTACGAGCAGTACTTC	CSAGTGGSYEQYF
TRBD1	TRBV7-2	TRBJ2-3	few	TGTGCCAGCAGCCCTCGGACAGGGTTACCAGATACGCAGTATTTT	CASSPRTGLPDTQYF
TRBD1	TRBV12-3/TRBV12-4	TRBJ1-6	few	TGTGCCAGCATCAGGGGGGGAACGTATAATTCACCCCTCCACTTT	CASIRGGTYNSPLHF
TRBD1	TRBV5-1	TRBJ2-5	many	TGCGCCAGCACCGTACAGGGGAAAGAGACCCAGTACTTC	CASTVQGKETQYF
TRBD1	TRBV20-1	TRBJ2-1	many	TGCAGTGCTCCCCCCGGGGCAGGGGGCTCCTACAATGAGCAGTTCTTC	CSAPPGAGGSYNEQFF
NA	TRBV5-1	TRBJ2-7	many	TGCGCCAGCAGCTTGCCTCTTCTACAGGGTATAGGGTACGAGCAGTACTTC	CASSLPLLQGIGYEQYF
TRBD1	TRBV7-3	TRBJ2-2	many	TGTGCCAGCAGCTTCGGGCAGGGGGCTATCGGGGAGCTGTTTTTT	CASSFGQGAIGELFF
NA	TRBV12-3/TRBV12-4	TRBJ1-1	few	TGTGCCAGCAGTTTAAGGGAAATGAACACTGAAGCTTTCTTT	CASSLREMNTEAFF
NA	TRBV20-1	TRBJ1-2	many	TGCAGTGCTAGAGTCCAATCTTATTATGGCTACACCTTC	CSARVQSYYGYTF
NA	TRBV6-1	TRBJ2-6	many	TGTGCCACCGAGGGGGGGGACTCAAACTCTGGGGCCAACGTCCTGACTTTC	CATEGGDSNSGANVLTF
NA	TRBV5-4	TRBJ1-2	many	TGCGCCAGCAGCCTCGGTTATGGCTACACCTTC	CASSLGYGYTF
NA	TRBV6-5	TRBJ2-2	few	TGTGCCAGCAGTTACATGTTGGGCAGGGTGAACACCGGGGAGCTGTTTTTT	CASSYMLGRVNTGELFF
NA	TRBV12-3/TRBV12-4	TRBJ2-5	many	TGTGCCAGCAGTTTAGAAGCTCTCTTAGGGACCCAGTACTTC	CASSLEALLGTQYF
TRBD1	TRBV5-5	TRBJ2-2	many	TGTGCCAGCAGCTGGGCACAGGGGGCAGGCGGGGAGCTGTTTTTT	CASSWAQGAGGELFF
NA	TRBV11-2	TRBJ2-7	NA	TGTGCCAGCAGCCCCCCATTCAGTCGGTACGAGCAGTACTTC	CASSPPFSRYEQYF
TRBD1	TRBV7-2	TRBJ1-5	many	TGTGCCAGCAGCTTCACGGCAGGGGGCGGTCAGCCCCAGCATTTT	CASSFTAGGGQPQHF
NA	TRBV2	TRBJ2-2	many	TGTGCCAGCACTAAGAACAGGGCCACCGGGGAGCTGTTTTTT	CASTKNRATGELFF
TRBD1	TRBV24-1	TRBJ2-3	NA	TGTGCCACCTGCGTGCAGGGGGTATTGACAGATACGCAGTATTTT	CATCVQGVLTDTQYF
TRBD1	TRBV7-2	TRBJ1-4	many	TGTGCCAGCAGCTTGGACAGGGGAGGCGAAAAACTGTTTTTT	CASSLDRGGEKLFF
NA	TRBV28	TRBJ2-3	NA	TGTGCCAGCAGTTTATCAGTGTCCAGAGATACGCAGTATTTT	CASSLSVSRDTQYF
TRBD1	TRBV5-4	TRBJ1-2	few	TGTGCCAGCAGTCGCGGGACAGAAAGAGCTAACTATGGCTACACCTTC	CASSRGTERANYGYTF
NA	TRBV5-1	TRBJ1-1	NA	TGCGCCAGCAGCTTAGGCAGGGTAATCACTGAAGCTTTCTTT	CASSLGRVITEAFF
TRBD2	TRBV5-4	TRBJ2-5	many	TGTGCCAGCAGCTTGTGGGGGGGGGACGAGACCCAGTACTTC	CASSLWGGDETQYF
NA	TRBV21-1	TRBJ1-5	NA	TGTGCCAGCTCCAGGGAGGGGGCAAGCAATCAGCCCCAGCATTTT	CASSREGASNQPQHF
TRBD1	TRBV27	TRBJ1-4	many	TGTGCCAGCAGTTCCCCAGGGGGGAATGAAAAACTGTTTTTT	CASSSPGGNEKLFF
TRBD2	TRBV14	TRBJ2-5	NA	TGTGCCAGCAGCCAAGGACTAGCGGGGGGGAAAGAGACCCAGTACTTC	CASSQGLAGGKETQYF
NA	TRBV11-2	TRBJ1-2	many	TGTGCCAGCAGCTTTCTGGGCAACTATGGCTACACCTTC	CASSFLGNYGYTF